The clone carrying this T cell receptor beta chain is classed as medium-sized. The CDR3 sequence is 13 residues long. Between the trimmed V and J ends, which lost 4 bases and 3 bases, there was a span of 10 bases. Germline V gene lookup returns CDR1 SGHTA and CDR2 FQGNSA. Individuals who volunteered at a blood bank located in Maryland, USA, made up the group of healthy controls. With 10-nucleotide random UMIs included, cDNA was synthesized by 5'RACE. Each CDR3 protein is one row after TCRdb ran MiXCR on the 5' RACE reads. The data contain about 30,000 distinct CDR3 sequences, roughly 14% of them singletons. This sample is part of a study of neurological immune-mediated disorders.

This receptor was obtained from a man between 65 and 85 years old in good health. The sample comprised PBMCs. The V call is TRBV7-2, the J call TRBJ2-7; the D gene is possibly TRBD1 (6 bases). The CDR3 is CASSSTGYYEQYF. The DNA of the CDR3 is TGTGCCAGCAGCTCGACAGGTTACTACGAGCAGTACTTC.